The 23 T cell receptor beta chains below were found in one sample sequenced in a study of PD-L1 blockade in urothelial cancer. Measured with immunoSEQ multiplex PCR; TCRdb has only the in-frame clones, and not every one. The repertoire holds 30,000 to 40,000 clones, with around four fifths as singletons. Time point here: pretreatment peripheral blood. This material consisted of PBMCs, taken around atezolizumab (anti-PD-L1) treatment. These receptors were collected from a man in his 60s with urothelial cancer.

This clone has just one count. This chain joins TRBV4-1 and TRBJ2-1, with 10 nucleotides matching TRBD2. This CDR3 spans 15 amino acids. From germline, CDR1 is MGHRA and CDR2 YSYEKL. V trimming: 4 bases; J trimming: 4 bases; junction bases outside the gene matches: 4. The CDR3 region is CASSLSGGAYNEQFF. DNA of the CDR3: TGCGCCAGCAGCCTAAGCGGGGGGGCGTACAATGAGCAGTTCTTC.

The J gene is TRBJ2-5, the V gene TRBV6-7; tentative D call: TRBD2 (5 bases). TRBV6-7 is designated an ORF whose function remains uncertain. Trimming shortened V by 2 bases and J by 4 bases, and 8 bases separated the two germline ends. The CDR3 spans 13 residues. Written as DNA, the CDR3 is TGTGCCAGCAGTTACAACGGAGGAGAGACCCAGTACTTC. This codes for CASSYNGGETQYF.

The chain uses TRBV4-1 and TRBJ2-2, with 12 bases fitting TRBD2. Germline V lookup: CDR1 MGHRA, CDR2 YSYEKL. The CDR3 is made up of 16 amino acids. J gave up 7 bases and V 3 bases, and 6 bases lay outside the gene matches. This chain's CDR3 is CASSHLAGGPGGELFF. The CDR3 DNA sequence: TGCGCCAGCAGCCATCTAGCGGGGGGGCCTGGCGGGGAGCTGTTTTTT.

CDR3 loop: CASSEEGARNSPLHF. The CDR3 DNA is TGTGCCAGCAGTGAAGAAGGGGCGCGTAATTCACCCCTCCACTTT. This chain uses TRBV2 with TRBJ1-6; D is possibly TRBD1 (5 bases). Trimming took 1 base from V and 6 from J, leaving 10 bases between them. The germline V gene has CDR1 SNHLY and CDR2 FYNNEI. The CDR3 contains 15 residues.

The rearrangement joins TRBV2 to TRBJ1-6; tentatively, D is TRBD1 (5 bases). With 0 bases removed from V and 10 bases from J, the gap between germline ends came to 13 bases. In germline, CDR1 is SNHLY, CDR2 FYNNEI. The CDR3 sequence is 15 residues long. As DNA, the CDR3 is TGTGCCAGCAGTGAAGCGGCAGGGTCTTGGTCACCCCTCCACTTT. As protein: CASSEAAGSWSPLHF.

The rearrangement links TRBV15 to TRBJ2-7; D ambiguous. CDR3 size: 14 residues. Trimming took off 4 bases at V and 3 bases at J, with 13 bases between the two ends. Germline V gene lookup returns CDR1 LNHNV and CDR2 YYDKDF (reference sequence). The CDR3 DNA is TGTGCCACCAGCAAGGTCAGGCCAAGCTACGAGCAGTACTTC. This gives the protein CATSKVRPSYEQYF. The variable domain in full, completed from reference TRBV15 and TRBJ2-7, reads DAMVIQNPRYQVTQFGKPVTLSCSQTLNHNVMYWYQQKSSQAPKLLFHYYDKDFNNEADTPDNFQSRRPNTSFCFLDIRSPGLGDTAMYLCATSKVRPSYEQYFGPGTRLTVT.

The chain recombines TRBV28 with TRBJ1-3, with a tentative D call TRBD1 (5 bases). CDR1 and CDR2 (germline): MDHEN, SYDVKM. The CDR3 covers 13 residues. Trimming shortened V by 8 bases and J by 0 bases, and 8 bases separated the two germline ends. The DNA for the CDR3 is TGTGCCAGCGTAGACAGCTCTGGAAACACCATATATTTT. Translation gives CASVDSSGNTIYF. The full variable domain, rest sourced from reference TRBV28 and TRBJ1-3, is DVKVTQSSRYLVKRTGEKVFLECVQDMDHENMFWYRQDPGLGLRLIYFSYDVKMKEKGDIPEGYSVSREKKERFSLILESASTNQTSMYLCASVDSSGNTIYFGEGSWLTVV.

The chain links TRBV9 to TRBJ2-7, with D possibly matching TRBD1 (8 bases). The CDR3 consists of 13 residues. The germline V gene has CDR1 SGDLS and CDR2 YYNGEE. V was trimmed by 2 bases and J by 7 bases, leaving 13 bases between them. DNA for the CDR3: TGTGCCAGCAGCGTTGGACAGGGAGGGGAGCAGTACTTC. This sequence encodes CASSVGQGGEQYF.

This chain connects TRBV4-2 to TRBJ1-2; possibly TRBD1 for D (5 bases). The CDR3 spans 13 residues. V was cut by 1 base and J by 8 bases, with 11 bases left in between. The V gene's germline CDR1 is LGHNA and CDR2 YNFKEQ. CDR3 sequence: CASSQGLGQGYTF. CDR3 in DNA: TGTGCCAGCAGCCAAGGGTTGGGGCAGGGCTACACCTTC.

This clone was seen more than once but under ten times. This rearrangement joins TRBV5-1 to TRBJ1-1, with TRBD1 matching 7 bases. Germline CDR1 is SGHRS and CDR2 is YFSETQ. Germline trimming cut 4 bases from V and 3 bases from J; bases unmatched to any gene: 12. The CDR3 sequence is 16 residues long. CDR3 bases: TGCGCCAGCAGCCCATCGACAGGGATTAGGGACACTGAAGCTTTCTTT. The encoded protein is CASSPSTGIRDTEAFF.

This clone was recorded only once. V usage is TRBV18 and J usage is TRBJ2-7; 7 nucleotides agree with TRBD1. The germline V gene encodes CDR1 KGHSH and CDR2 LQKENI. The CDR3 loop spans 13 amino acids. Unmatched junction bases numbered 3, after V lost 4 bases and J lost 3 bases. The CDR3 nucleotides are TGTGCCAGCTCACTCGGGACAGTCTACGAGCAGTACTTC. It specifies CASSLGTVYEQYF. Full variable domain (missing parts from reference TRBV18 and TRBJ2-7): NAGVMQNPRHLVRRRGQEARLRCSPMKGHSHVYWYRQLPEEGLKFMVYLQKENIIDESGMPKERFSAEFPKEGPSILRIQQVVRGDSAAYFCASSLGTVYEQYFGPGTRLTVT.

The table lists this clone with a few counts. V usage is TRBV5-6 and J usage is TRBJ1-1; tentative D call: TRBD1 (6 bases). Germline values: CDR1 SGHDT, CDR2 YYEEEE. The CDR3 length is 13 residues. V was shortened by 3 bases and J by 5 bases, with 11 bases between the two germline ends. DNA of the CDR3: TGTGCCAGCAGCTACCGACAGGAGACTGAAGCTTTCTTT. It yields the protein CASSYRQETEAFF.

The chain employs TRBV25-1 and TRBJ2-1, with D possibly matching TRBD2 (6 bases). The CDR3 extends over 16 amino acids. Germline CDR1 MGHDK, CDR2 SYGVNS. Trimming left V 3 bases short and J 7 bases short, with 19 bases between. The CDR3 spells CASSDYGLSGRNEQFF. CDR3 sequence (DNA): TGTGCCAGCAGTGACTATGGACTATCAGGACGTAATGAGCAGTTCTTC.

In its sample, this clone was seen a few times. The CDR3 DNA is TGTGCCAGCAGCCTTTACAGTAGCAATCAGCCCCAGCATTTT. It codes for CASSLYSSNQPQHF. The chain has TRBV7-2 and TRBJ1-5; D gene uncertain. The ends were cut back, 5 bases at V and 0 bases at J, with 8 bases in the middle. Germline V lookup: CDR1 SGHTA, CDR2 FQGNSA. The CDR3 has 14 residues.

V usage is TRBV28 and J usage is TRBJ2-7; 9 nucleotides agree with TRBD1. There are 14 residues in the CDR3. Looked up from germline, CDR1 is MDHEN and CDR2 is SYDVKM. The V segment lost 8 bases and the J segment 4 bases; nucleotides outside the gene matches: 9. For the CDR3, the DNA is TGTGCCAGCCGCCGGGACAGGGATTTTTACGAGCAGTACTTC. Its translation: CASRRDRDFYEQYF.

The chain links TRBV30 to TRBJ2-3; TRBD2 might be the D (6 bases). Per germline, CDR1 GTSNPN and CDR2 SVGIG (reference sequence). This CDR3 has 14 amino acids. Trimming removed 3 bases at V and 6 bases at J, with 16 bases between. The CDR3 here is CAWSAGLEVDTQYF. CDR3 coding DNA: TGTGCCTGGAGCGCGGGACTCGAGGTCGATACGCAGTATTTT.

The CDR3 coding sequence is TGTGCCAGCAGCGTTACCGGACAGACCTACGAGCAGTACTTC. It codes for CASSVTGQTYEQYF. The rearrangement links TRBV9 to TRBJ2-7; a weak D match, TRBD1 (6 bases). This CDR3 has 14 amino acids. Germline V gives CDR1 SGDLS, CDR2 YYNGEE. The ends were cut back, 2 bases at V and 2 bases at J, with 11 bases in the middle. Based on the CDR3 plus reference TRBV9 and TRBJ2-7, the full variable domain is DSGVTQTPKHLITATGQRVTLRCSPRSGDLSVYWYQQSLDQGLQFLIQYYNGEERAKGNILERFSAQQFPDLHSELNLSSLELGDSALYFCASSVTGQTYEQYFGPGTRLTVT.

The CDR3 protein is CSVNTGGSNIQYF. The CDR3 coding sequence is TGCAGCGTGAATACAGGGGGCAGCAACATTCAGTACTTC. The chain recombines TRBV29-1 with TRBJ2-4; the match to TRBD1 covers 9 bases. Germline CDR1 is SQVTM and CDR2 is ANQGSEA. The CDR3 length is 13 residues. After removal of 6 bases from V and 7 bases from J, the junction contained 7 bases not matched to a gene.

This chain connects TRBV15 to TRBJ2-6; a possible D gene is TRBD2 (6 bases). V lost 0 bases and J lost 0, with 12 bases in between. CDR3 size: 18 residues. The germline V gene has CDR1 LNHNV and CDR2 YYDKDF (reference sequence). CDR3 DNA: TGTGCCACCAGCAGAGATCTGCGGGGAAGCTCTGGGGCCAACGTCCTGACTTTC. Translated: CATSRDLRGSSGANVLTF.

This clone was seen a handful of times. This chain joins TRBV19 and TRBJ1-2; TRBD1 agrees at 7 bases. The CDR3 runs to 11 residues. V lost 6 bases to trimming and J lost 8 bases; unmatched junction nucleotides: 3. From germline, CDR1 is LNHDA and CDR2 SQIVND (reference sequence). In DNA, the CDR3 is TGTGCCAGTAGCCAGGGGGAAGGCTACACCTTC. Translating gives CASSQGEGYTF. Variable domain in full (rest from reference TRBV19 and TRBJ1-2): DGGITQSPKYLFRKEGQNVTLSCEQNLNHDAMYWYRQDPGQGLRLIYYSQIVNDFQKGDIAEGYSVSREKKESFPLTVTSAQKNPTAFYLCASSQGEGYTFGSGTRLTVV.

The rearrangement uses TRBV2 and TRBJ2-2, with D hard to call. Trimming took 6 bases from V and 1 from J, leaving 12 bases between them. The CDR3 sequence is 15 residues long. Looked up from germline, CDR1 is SNHLY and CDR2 is FYNNEI. This chain's CDR3 is CASRATTENTGELFF. CDR3 nucleotides: TGTGCCAGCAGGGCAACCACAGAGAACACCGGGGAGCTGTTTTTT. The full variable domain, completed using reference TRBV2 and TRBJ2-2, is EPEVTQTPSHQVTQMGQEVILRCVPISNHLYFYWYRQILGQKVEFLVSFYNNEISEKSEIFDDQFSVERPDGSNFTLKIRSTKLEDSAMYFCASRATTENTGELFFGEGSRLTVL.

Only a few counts were recorded for this clone. The CDR3 DNA follows: TGTGCCAGCAGTCTCCCCCAACATTACGAGCAGTACTTC. Translating it yields CASSLPQHYEQYF. The J gene is TRBJ2-7, the V gene TRBV28; D is ambiguous. The V gene lost 5 bases and the J gene lost 4 bases, with 12 bases spanning the gap. Germline V gene data show CDR1 as MDHEN and CDR2 as SYDVKM. CDR3 length: 13 residues.

V gene TRBV28 combines with J gene TRBJ1-1, with TRBD1 matching 10 bases. Per germline, CDR1 MDHEN and CDR2 SYDVKM. CDR3 size: 18 residues. The J segment lost 0 bases and the V segment lost 6 bases, leaving 13 bases of the junction unmatched. CDR3 bases: TGTGCCAGCAGCCTTTTTTCCGGGACAGGGGTGATGAACACTGAAGCTTTCTTT. It codes for CASSLFSGTGVMNTEAFF.